The 10 T cell receptor beta chains below were found in one sample sequenced in a study of response to subunit inactivated influenza vaccine. TCRdb itself ran the RT-PCR reads through MiXCR, one entry per CDR3 protein. This repertoire shows some 800,000 distinct CDR3 sequences, 21% found once; its top ten account for roughly 10%. The material was PBMCs from blood, obtained 5 to 6 days after vaccination. The receptor source for this set is a man in his forties or fifties who received an inactivated influenza vaccine.

The genes are TRBV29-1 and TRBJ2-5, with D perhaps TRBD1 (5 bases). The germline gives CDR1 SQVTM, CDR2 ANQGSEA. V was trimmed by 5 bases and J by 1 base, leaving 8 bases between them. This CDR3 is 12 amino acids long. The CDR3 sequence: CSVTGLQETQYF. DNA of the CDR3: TGCAGCGTTACAGGTCTCCAAGAGACCCAGTACTTC.

The gene calls are TRBV10-3 and TRBJ2-1; unclear D gene. Deletions cut 6 bases from V and 7 bases from J, with 10 bases between. This CDR3 is 12 amino acids long. Germline loops: CDR1 ENHRY, CDR2 SYGVKD. The CDR3 DNA reads TGTGCCATCAGCGGCAGTCCTAATGAGCAGTTCTTC. Encoded protein: CAISGSPNEQFF.

On this clonotype: A much larger clonotype is one base distant, so this may be a read error. The gene calls are TRBV5-1 and TRBJ2-3, with 10 bases aligning to TRBD1. The germline V gene encodes CDR1 SGHRS and CDR2 YFSETQ. The CDR3 totals 15 residues. After removal of 3 bases from V and 1 base from J, the junction contained 2 bases not matched to a gene. The CDR3 DNA reads as TGCGCCAGCAGCTACGGGACAGGGGGCACAGATACGCAGTATTTT. Its protein is CASSYGTGGTDTQYF.

V is TRBV9 and J is TRBJ1-4; D ambiguous. With 4 bases removed from V and 7 bases from J, the gap between germline ends came to 17 bases. The CDR3 has 15 amino acids. Germline V gives CDR1 SGDLS, CDR2 YYNGEE. The CDR3 DNA reads TGTGCCAGCAGCTTCCGGGCACGGATCGGTGAAAAACTGTTTTTT. It is translated as CASSFRARIGEKLFF.

This clonotype was observed a handful of times. The rearrangement links TRBV20-1 to TRBJ2-5, with TRBD1 as a possible D gene (6 bases). The V and J ends lost 4 bases and 7 bases respectively, with 19 bases between them. Germline CDR1 reads DFQATT; CDR2 reads SNEGSKA (reference sequence). There are 14 residues in the CDR3. In nucleotides, the CDR3 is TGCAGTGCTAACACCCAGGGGTCGGGGACGACCCAGTACTTC. It translates to CSANTQGSGTTQYF.

This chain joins TRBV21-1 and TRBJ2-4; TRBD1 reflects the table's D call only, with no check against the DNA. TRBV21-1 is listed as a pseudogene. CDR3 length: 17 residues. The CDR3 DNA sequence: TGTGCCAGCAGTCGGAACCGGGACAGGGTAGCCAAAAACATTCAGTACTTC. It specifies CASSRNRDRVAKNIQYF.

Notes on this clonotype: At one of its ends the junction is not consistent with the germline gene, which may arise from a read error. The V gene is TRBV29-1, the J gene TRBJ2-5; weak D call: TRBD2 (6 bases). There are 13 residues in the CDR3. Germline loops: CDR1 SQVTM, CDR2 ANQGSEA. The CDR3 DNA reads TGCAGCGTTGGGTGGGGGGACCAAGAGACCGAGTACTTC. Protein sequence: CSVGWGDQETEYF.

J is TRBJ2-3 and V is TRBV4-3; unclear D gene. V gave up 0 bases and J gave up 5 bases, with 9 bases separating them. This CDR3 spans 14 amino acids. The germline gives CDR1 LGHNA, CDR2 YSLEER. The CDR3 DNA reads as TGCGCCAGCAGCCAAGATGTGAGAGGAGATACGCAGTATTTT. As protein: CASSQDVRGDTQYF.

The rearrangement joins TRBV29-1 to TRBJ2-5; possible D gene TRBD2, 6 bases. Trimming pared 4 bases from V and 5 bases from J, leaving 14 bases between. The CDR3 runs to 13 residues. Per germline, CDR1 SQVTM and CDR2 ANQGSEA. The CDR3 DNA sequence: TGCAGCGTTGGGGACCCTGGGAGGGAGACCCAGTACTTC. Protein sequence: CSVGDPGRETQYF.

This clonotype was observed once. The gene calls are TRBV7-6 and TRBJ2-5, with D hard to call. The CDR3 is 14 amino acids. With 4 bases removed from V and 4 bases from J, the gap between germline ends came to 13 bases. The germline CDR1 and CDR2 sequences are SGHVS and FNYEAQ. Written as DNA, the CDR3 is TGTGCCAGCAGCTCCCAGGTTAAGGGAGAGACCCAGTACTTC. Its translation: CASSSQVKGETQYF.